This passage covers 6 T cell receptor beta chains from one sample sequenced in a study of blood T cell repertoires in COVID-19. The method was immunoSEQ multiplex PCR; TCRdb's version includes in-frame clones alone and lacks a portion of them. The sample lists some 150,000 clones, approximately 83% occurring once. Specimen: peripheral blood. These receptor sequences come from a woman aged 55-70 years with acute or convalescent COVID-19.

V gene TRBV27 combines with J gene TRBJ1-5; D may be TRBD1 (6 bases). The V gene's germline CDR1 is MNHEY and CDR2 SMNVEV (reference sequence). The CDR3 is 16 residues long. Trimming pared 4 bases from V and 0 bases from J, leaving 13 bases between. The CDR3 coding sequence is TGTGCCAGCAGTTCACTACAGGGCTATAGCAATCAGCCCCAGCATTTT. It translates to CASSSLQGYSNQPQHF.

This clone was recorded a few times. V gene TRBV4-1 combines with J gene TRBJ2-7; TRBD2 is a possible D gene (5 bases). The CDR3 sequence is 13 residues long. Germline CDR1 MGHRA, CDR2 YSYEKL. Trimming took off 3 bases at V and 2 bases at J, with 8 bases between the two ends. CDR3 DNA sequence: TGCGCCAGCAGCCATGCCGGGGCCTACGAGCAGTACGTC. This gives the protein CASSHAGAYEQYV.

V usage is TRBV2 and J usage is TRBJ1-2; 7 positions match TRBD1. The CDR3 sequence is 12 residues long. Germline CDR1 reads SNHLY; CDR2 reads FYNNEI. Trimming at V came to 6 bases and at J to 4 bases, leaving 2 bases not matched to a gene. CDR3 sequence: CASRGQPYGYTF. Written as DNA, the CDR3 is TGTGCCAGCAGGGGACAGCCCTATGGCTACACCTTC.

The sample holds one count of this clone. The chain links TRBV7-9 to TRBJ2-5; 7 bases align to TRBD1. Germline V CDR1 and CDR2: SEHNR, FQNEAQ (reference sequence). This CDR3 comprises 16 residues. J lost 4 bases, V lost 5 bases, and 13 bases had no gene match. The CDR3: CASSPLPKGAGETQYF. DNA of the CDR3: TGTGCCAGCAGCCCACTCCCTAAGGGGGCGGGAGAGACCCAGTACTTC.

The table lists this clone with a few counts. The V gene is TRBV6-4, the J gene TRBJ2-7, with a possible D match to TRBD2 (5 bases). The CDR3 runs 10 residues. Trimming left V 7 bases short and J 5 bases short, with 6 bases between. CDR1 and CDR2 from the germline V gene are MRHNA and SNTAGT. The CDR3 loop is CASTGDEQYF. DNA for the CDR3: TGTGCCAGCACCGGGGACGAGCAGTACTTC.

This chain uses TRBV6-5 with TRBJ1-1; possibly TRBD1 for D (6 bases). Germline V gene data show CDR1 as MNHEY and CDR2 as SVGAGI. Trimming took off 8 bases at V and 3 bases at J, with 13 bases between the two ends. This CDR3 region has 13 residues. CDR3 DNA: TGTGCCAGCTTGAGGGGGGGGTACACTGAAGCTTTCTTT. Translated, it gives CASLRGGYTEAFF.